The rows below give T cell receptor beta chains drawn from one sample of a study of cytomegalovirus exposure and HLA in healthy donors. Data came from immunoSEQ multiplex PCR; TCRdb stores just in-frame clones and leaves some out. The sample's table shows around 76,000 clones. The sample was PBMCs. These receptors all stem from a man aged 35 to 55 in good health and CMV-seronegative. Both conserved end residues are part of each CDR3. D genes are given only for firm matches.

v_gene	d_gene	j_gene	CDR3nt	CDR3aa
TRBV7-2	-	TRBJ2-2	TGTGCCAGCAGAGCCCAGGGGATCACCGGGGAGCTGTTTTTT	CASRAQGITGELFF
TRBV2	-	TRBJ1-6	TGTGCCAGCAGTGGAGAGGGAAATTCACCCCTCCACTTT	CASSGEGNSPLHF
TRBV19	TRBD2	TRBJ2-1	TGTGCCAGTAATAGCGGGAGCTCCTACAATGAGCAGTTCTTC	CASNSGSSYNEQFF
TRBV7-2	-	TRBJ2-1	TGTGCCAGCAGCCCCTATAAAAGTGAGCAGTTCTTC	CASSPYKSEQFF
TRBV9	TRBD2	TRBJ2-2	TGTGCCAGCAGCCAAAGAGGGGCGGGAGGGACCGGGGAGCTGTTTTTT	CASSQRGAGGTGELFF
TRBV5-4	TRBD1	TRBJ1-2	TGTGCCACCTGGACAGGGTCTAACTATGGCTACACCTTC	CATWTGSNYGYTF
TRBV5-4	TRBD1	TRBJ2-3	TGTGCCAGCAGCTCCGGACAGGGGATGAGCACAGATACGCAGTATTTT	CASSSGQGMSTDTQYF
TRBV9	TRBD1	TRBJ2-7	TGTGCCAGCAGCGCCGGGACAGGGTTCTACGAGCAGTACTTC	CASSAGTGFYEQYF
TRBV9	TRBD2	TRBJ2-5	TGTGCCAGCAGCGCGGGACTAGCGGGAGGGTATGAGACCCAGTACTTC	CASSAGLAGGYETQYF
TRBV6-5	-	TRBJ2-2	TGTGCCAGCGGCAGATACACCGGGGAGCTGTTTTTT	CASGRYTGELFF
TRBV6-5	TRBD2	TRBJ2-7	TGTGCCAGCAGGGGACTAGCGGGAGGGATCGACGAGCAGTACTTC	CASRGLAGGIDEQYF
TRBV7-2	-	TRBJ1-1	TGTGCCAGCAGCGAAAGGGGTCCTGAAGCTTTCTTT	CASSERGPEAFF
TRBV10-3	TRBD2	TRBJ2-1	TGTGCCATCAGTGATGCGGGAGAGGGGACCTACAATGAGCAGTTCTTC	CAISDAGEGTYNEQFF
TRBV5-6	-	TRBJ2-5	TGTGCCAGCACAAGGACAAACCAAGAGACCCAGTACTTC	CASTRTNQETQYF
TRBV5-1	TRBD2	TRBJ2-5	TGCGCCAGCAGCCGAGTCCCGGGACTACAGGAGACCCAGTACTTC	CASSRVPGLQETQYF
TRBV5-1	-	TRBJ2-7	TGCGCCAGCAGTGCCCCCGGGACTCTCTACGAGCAGTACTTC	CASSAPGTLYEQYF
TRBV10-3	-	TRBJ1-1	TGTGCCATCAGTGAGTCTCAGAAGATCGACACTGAAGCTTTCTTT	CAISESQKIDTEAFF
TRBV30	TRBD1	TRBJ2-6	TGTGCCTGGAGGCCGACAGGGTATGGGGCCAACGTCCTGACTTTC	CAWRPTGYGANVLTF
TRBV5-8	-	TRBJ1-5	TGTGCCAGCAGCTCCTTAAGGGGTCAGCCCCAGCATTTT	CASSSLRGQPQHF
TRBV4-3	-	TRBJ2-5	TGCGCCAGCAGCCAAGATGGAGGATGGAGAGAGACCCAGTACTTC	CASSQDGGWRETQYF
TRBV4-3	-	TRBJ1-2	TGCGCCAGCAGCCAAGAATTTCGGGGGGGCTCTGGCTACACCTTC	CASSQEFRGGSGYTF
TRBV5-6	TRBD1	TRBJ2-3	TGTGCCAGCAGCTTGATTCAGGGGGCTACAGATACGCAGTATTTT	CASSLIQGATDTQYF
TRBV2	-	TRBJ2-3	TGTGCCAGCAGTGTTCTGCGGCGCACAGATACGCAGTATTTT	CASSVLRRTDTQYF
TRBV7-9	-	TRBJ2-7	TGTGCCAGCAGCTTAGTACGGAGGGTTTCCTACGAGCAGTACTTC	CASSLVRRVSYEQYF
TRBV7-2	TRBD1	TRBJ1-6	TGTGCCAGCAGCACCCTGGGACAGGGGGATAATTCACCCCTCCACTTT	CASSTLGQGDNSPLHF
TRBV6-5	TRBD1	TRBJ1-2	TGTGCCAGCAGCAGGAGACAGGGGACCTATGGCTACACCTTC	CASSRRQGTYGYTF
TRBV5-6	-	TRBJ2-7	TGTGCCAGCAGCACGGGACTCCGGGCCGAGCAGTACTTC	CASSTGLRAEQYF
TRBV7-8	-	TRBJ2-1	TGTGCCAGCAGCTTAACGTTTTATGGGGCCCATTCTGGTGAGCAGTTCTTC	CASSLTFYGAHSGEQFF
TRBV18	TRBD1	TRBJ2-7	TGTGCCAGCTCACCACGAACAGGACAGGGGAACGAGCAGTACTTC	CASSPRTGQGNEQYF
TRBV6-1	-	TRBJ1-1	TGTGCCAGCAGTGAATCGGGAGGGGCAAACACTGAAGCTTTCTTT	CASSESGGANTEAFF
TRBV5-1	TRBD1	TRBJ1-4	TGCGCCAGCAGCTTGGCGGGACAGGGGGCGGCAAATGAAAAACTGTTTTTT	CASSLAGQGAANEKLFF
TRBV18	TRBD1	TRBJ1-1	TGTGCCAGCTCACCTCGGGACAGGGAAAGGGGAGAAGCTTTCTTT	CASSPRDRERGEAFF
TRBV27	-	TRBJ2-1	TGTGCCAGCAGTTTCACGCAGGGGTATAGCTCCTACAATGAGCAGTTCTTC	CASSFTQGYSSYNEQFF
TRBV4-2	-	TRBJ1-3	TGTGCCAGCAGCCAAGACAGGGGTGGAAACACCATATATTTT	CASSQDRGGNTIYF
TRBV6-1	-	TRBJ2-5	TGTGCCAGCAGTGTCAGGCAGGGGATGGAAGAGACCCAGTACTTC	CASSVRQGMEETQYF
TRBV19	-	TRBJ2-7	TGTGCCAGTAGCCCCCTGGGGCAGGAATACGAGCAGTACTTC	CASSPLGQEYEQYF
TRBV5-1	TRBD2	TRBJ2-1	TGCGCCAGCAGCACCGGACTAGCGGAGGTGGGTGAGCAGTTCTTC	CASSTGLAEVGEQFF
TRBV4-2	TRBD2	TRBJ2-7	TGTGCCAGCAGCCAAGAATGGACTAGCGGGGGAACCTACGAGCAGTACTTC	CASSQEWTSGGTYEQYF
TRBV7-9	-	TRBJ1-4	TGTGCCAGCAGCTTACGCGAGGGGGGGAGTGAAAAACTGTTTTTT	CASSLREGGSEKLFF
TRBV4-3	-	TRBJ2-2	TGCGCCAGCAGCCAAGTCTCCTGGGCGGGGGAGCTGTTTTTT	CASSQVSWAGELFF
TRBV12-5	TRBD2	TRBJ2-1	TGTGCTAGTGGACAAGGGGCTAGCGGGGGTGGGAATGAGCAGTTCTTC	CASGQGASGGGNEQFF
TRBV5-1	-	TRBJ1-1	TGCGCCAGCAGCTTACCGACCGGGGGAGGGACTGAAGCTTTCTTT	CASSLPTGGGTEAFF
TRBV11-2	TRBD2	TRBJ2-5	TGTGCCAGCAGCTTTAGCGGGGGGGTACAAGAGACCCAGTACTTC	CASSFSGGVQETQYF
TRBV28	-	TRBJ2-4	TGTGCCAGCAGTGGCTGGGAGAAGAGATTAGCCAAAAACATTCAGTACTTC	CASSGWEKRLAKNIQYF
TRBV4-3	TRBD2	TRBJ2-3	TGCGCCAGCAGCCAAGCGGTAGCGGGGGACCGATTCACAGATACGCAGTATTTT	CASSQAVAGDRFTDTQYF
TRBV6-5	-	TRBJ1-5	TGTGCCAGCAGGGGACAAGGGGATGGGGGGCCCCAGCATTTT	CASRGQGDGGPQHF
TRBV11-2	TRBD1	TRBJ1-1	TGTGCCAGCAGCAGGAGGACAGGGCCGATGAACACTGAAGCTTTCTTT	CASSRRTGPMNTEAFF
TRBV19	TRBD1	TRBJ2-3	TGTGCCAGCAGGGGACAGGGATCCGCAGATACGCAGTATTTT	CASRGQGSADTQYF
TRBV30	-	TRBJ2-5	TGTGCCTGGATCTCGGAGTTACAAGAGACCCAGTACTTC	CAWISELQETQYF
TRBV30	TRBD1	TRBJ1-5	TGTGCCTGGAGTGTAGTGGACAGGGGCCATCAGCCCCAGCATTTT	CAWSVVDRGHQPQHF
TRBV28	-	TRBJ2-3	TGTGCCAGCAGTTTCTATCGCACAGATACGCAGTATTTT	CASSFYRTDTQYF
TRBV29-1	TRBD2	TRBJ2-1	TGCAGCGTGTTTAGCGGGACCCCCTCCTACAATGAGCAGTTCTTC	CSVFSGTPSYNEQFF
TRBV6-5	-	TRBJ2-7	TGTGCCAGCAGTTACGCGGTGGCGGGGTCCCACGAGCAGTACTTC	CASSYAVAGSHEQYF
TRBV15	-	TRBJ2-7	TGTGCCACCAGCGGACCGGAGAAGGGGAACTACGAGCAGTACTTC	CATSGPEKGNYEQYF